A selection of T cell receptor beta chains follows, all from one sample in a study of CD8+CD57+ T cells in acquired aplastic anemia. TCRdb re-analysed the reads in MiXCR, keeping a single row per CDR3 protein. The data contain approximately 220,000 distinct CDR3 sequences, 40% to 60% of them seen just once; the ten biggest clones take up about 20%. The sample was sorted CD4+, CD8+, or CD8+CD57+ T cells (not recorded which) from PBMCs. Source of these receptors: a human donor with aplastic anemia. Each CDR3 is given with its conserved first and last residue. A D gene is named only where the DNA matches it firmly. Part of the rows lack a size; the others show once, few, many or a class for expanded clones.

V,D,size,J,CDR3,DNA
TRBV5-1,TRBD2,NA,TRBJ2-2,CASRLLAGDTGELFF,TGCGCCAGCAGGTTACTAGCGGGAGACACCGGGGAGCTGTTTTTT
TRBV7-9,TRBD1,once,TRBJ2-7,CASSRGQGTYEQYF,TGTGCCAGCAGCCGGGGACAGGGGACCTACGAGCAGTACTTC
TRBV2,TRBD2,few,TRBJ2-3,CASSRRTSGGAGTSTDTQYF,TGTGCCAGCAGTCGAAGGACTAGCGGGGGGGCCGGGACTAGCACAGATACGCAGTATTTT
TRBV28,NA,NA,TRBJ1-1,CASSKTVNTEAFF,TGTGCCAGCAGCAAAACAGTGAACACTGAAGCTTTCTTT
TRBV7-9,NA,NA,TRBJ1-6,CASSGAGADNSPLHF,TGTGCCAGCAGCGGGGCTGGGGCAGATAATTCACCCCTCCACTTT
TRBV2,TRBD1,many,TRBJ2-1,CASSERTGYNEQFF,TGTGCCAGCAGTGAGAGGACAGGGTACAATGAGCAGTTCTTC
TRBV18,TRBD1,NA,TRBJ1-4,CASSSGTANEKLFF,TGTGCCAGCTCATCCGGGACAGCTAATGAAAAACTGTTTTTT
TRBV27,TRBD2,NA,TRBJ2-1,CASSFTLAVLYNEQFF,TGTGCCAGCAGTTTTACGCTAGCGGTACTATACAATGAGCAGTTCTTC
TRBV29-1,NA,many,TRBJ1-4,CSVDFEGQGKKLFF,TGCAGCGTTGATTTTGAGGGTCAAGGGAAAAAACTGTTTTTT
TRBV7-6,NA,few,TRBJ2-3,CASSRDNPGDTQYF,TGTGCCAGCAGCCGGGACAACCCGGGGGATACGCAGTATTTT
TRBV12-1,NA,NA,TRBJ2-1,CASSFVWWRGLINEQFF,TGTGCCAGCAGCTTTGTATGGTGGCGGGGGTTGATAAATGAGCAGTTCTTC
TRBV5-8,NA,many,TRBJ2-7,CASSLPGAIYYEQYF,TGTGCCAGCAGCTTGCCAGGGGCTATTTACTACGAGCAGTACTTC
TRBV20-1,NA,many,TRBJ2-1,CSARGGFAYNEQFF,TGCAGTGCTAGAGGAGGCTTTGCCTACAATGAGCAGTTCTTC
TRBV10-3,NA,NA,TRBJ1-6,CAIHGDNGYTFGSGTLRTPLHF,NA
TRBV2,NA,NA,TRBJ1-2,CASDGRQDTYGYTF,TGTGCCAGCGACGGGAGACAGGACACGTATGGCTACACCTTC
TRBV5-5,TRBD1,NA,TRBJ2-1,CASSSTGESPNEQFF,TGTGCCAGCAGCTCGACAGGGGAGTCCCCCAATGAGCAGTTCTTC
TRBV20-1,TRBD2,many,TRBJ2-7,CSATLRGRNYEQYF,TGCAGTGCAACCCTGCGGGGGAGGAACTACGAGCAGTACTTC
TRBV5-1,NA,many,TRBJ1-2,CASRPSLPHYGYTF,TGCGCCAGCAGACCCAGCCTGCCGCACTATGGCTACACCTTC
TRBV2,NA,NA,TRBJ2-3,CASSERGNTQYF,TGTGCCAGCAGTGAAAGGGGGAATACGCAGTATTTT
TRBV2,NA,many,TRBJ2-1,CASSLTTLNEQFF,TGTGCCAGCAGCTTGACTACCCTCAATGAGCAGTTCTTC
TRBV19,NA,many,TRBJ2-5,CASSIDAGHPETQYF,TGTGCCAGTAGTATAGACGCAGGGCATCCGGAGACCCAGTACTTC
TRBV29-1,TRBD2,NA,TRBJ2-5,CSAGLAGASQETQYF,TGCAGCGCCGGATTAGCGGGGGCCTCCCAAGAGACCCAGTACTTC
TRBV6-1,TRBD1,few,TRBJ1-1,CASSEAGQGAEAFF,TGTGCCAGCAGTGAAGCGGGACAGGGGGCTGAAGCTTTCTTT
TRBV6-5,NA,many,TRBJ2-5,CASKSPMAETQYF,TGTGCCAGCAAGTCCCCGATGGCGGAGACCCAGTACTTC
TRBV19,NA,NA,TRBJ2-7,CASSINLLFHEQYF,TGTGCCAGTAGTATTAATCTTCTATTCCACGAGCAGTACTTC
TRBV10-3,NA,NA,TRBJ1-1,CAISEASGRDTEAFF,TGTGCCATCAGTGAGGCCTCGGGACGGGACACTGAAGCTTTCTTT
TRBV7-2,NA,NA,TRBJ2-7,CATQTKTGSYEQYF,TGTGCCACCCAGACTAAGACCGGCTCCTACGAGCAGTACTTC
TRBV24-1,NA,NA,TRBJ2-5,CATSRRGGTQYF,TGTGCCACCAGTCGACGGGGAGGGACCCAGTACTTC
TRBV9,TRBD1,NA,TRBJ2-1,CASSLGQGVRPYNEQFF,TGTGCCAGCAGCTTGGGACAGGGGGTTCGCCCCTACAATGAGCAGTTCTTC
TRBV19,NA,NA,TRBJ1-6,CATRRGGEFNSPLHF,TGTGCCACCAGACGGGGGGGCGAGTTCAATTCACCCCTCCACTTT
TRBV19,TRBD1,NA,TRBJ1-5,CASSKEGARNQPQHF,TGTGCCAGTAGTAAGGAGGGGGCTCGCAATCAGCCCCAGCATTTT
TRBV12-3/TRBV12-4,NA,NA,TRBJ1-2,CASSFVLGGYTF,TGTGCCAGCAGTTTCGTGCTGGGCGGCTACACCTTC
TRBV3-1,TRBD1,NA,TRBJ1-1,CASSQDQTGSTEAFF,TGTGCCAGCAGCCAAGACCAGACAGGGTCCACTGAAGCTTTCTTT
TRBV20-1,NA,many,TRBJ1-4,CSARDAGGNEKLFF,TGCAGTGCTAGAGATGCGGGGGGGAATGAAAAACTGTTTTTT
TRBV18,NA,NA,TRBJ1-2,CASSLPLLGYTF,TGTGCCAGCTCACTTCCGCTTCTGGGCTACACCTTC
TRBV20-1,NA,NA,TRBJ2-3,CSARSEADTQYF,TGCAGTGCTAGGTCTGAGGCAGATACGCAGTATTTT
TRBV4-3,NA,NA,TRBJ2-7,CASSQEEQYEQYF,TGCGCCAGCAGCCAAGAGGAACAGTACGAGCAGTACTTC
TRBV12-3/TRBV12-4,TRBD1,NA,TRBJ2-7,CASSRGQGAYEQYF,TGTGCCAGCAGTCGGGGACAGGGGGCCTACGAGCAGTACTTC
TRBV19,NA,NA,TRBJ1-2,CASSGVGDLGYTF,TGTGCCAGTAGTGGGGTCGGGGACCTTGGCTACACCTTC
TRBV14,NA,many,TRBJ2-1,CASSQAFTAQNNEQFF,TGTGCCAGCAGCCAAGCATTTACGGCTCAAAACAATGAGCAGTTCTTC
TRBV6-1,TRBD1,NA,TRBJ1-4,CASRRDRDNEKLFF,TGTGCCAGCAGGCGGGACAGGGATAATGAAAAACTGTTTTTT
TRBV30,TRBD1,many,TRBJ1-2,CAWNRGIYGYTF,TGTGCCTGGAACAGGGGTATCTATGGCTACACCTTC
TRBV5-6,NA,many,TRBJ2-1,CASSLDYGAPAYNEQFF,TGTGCCAGCAGCTTGGATTACGGGGCCCCGGCCTACAATGAGCAGTTCTTC
TRBV2,NA,many,TRBJ1-2,CASDREWGYTF,TGTGCCAGCGACAGAGAATGGGGCTACACCTTC
TRBV19,NA,many,TRBJ1-1,CASMTIGTGNTEAFF,TGTGCCAGTATGACAATAGGAACAGGTAACACTGAAGCTTTCTTT
TRBV7-8,NA,few,TRBJ2-6,CAWGGGQAGANVLTF,TGTGCCTGGGGGGGGGGACAAGCGGGGGCCAACGTCCTGACTTTC
TRBV20-1,NA,NA,TRBJ2-7,CSAGLGGGVEQYF,TGCAGTGCTGGCCTCGGAGGGGGGGTCGAGCAGTACTTC
TRBV11-3,NA,NA,TRBJ2-2,CASSLARSGELFF,TGTGCCAGCAGCTTGGCCCGTTCCGGGGAGCTGTTTTTT
TRBV11-2,NA,many,TRBJ1-3,CASSLRALGAVGNTIYF,TGTGCCAGCAGCTTGAGAGCGCTGGGGGCGGTTGGAAACACCATATATTTT
TRBV6-2/TRBV6-3,TRBD2,NA,TRBJ2-3,CASNQPGLAGDTQYF,TGTGCCAGCAATCAACCGGGACTAGCGGGGGATACGCAGTATTTT
TRBV5-8,NA,many,TRBJ1-3,CASSLELGNTIYF,TGTGCCAGCAGCTTGGAGTTAGGAAACACCATATATTTT
TRBV12-3/TRBV12-4,NA,NA,TRBJ2-2,CASRAALGGELFF,TGTGCCAGCAGAGCGGCGTTGGGCGGGGAGCTGTTTTTT
TRBV5-1,TRBD2,many,TRBJ2-3,CASSLALASGPSTDTQYF,TGCGCCAGCAGCTTGGCCTTAGCTAGCGGCCCTAGCACAGATACGCAGTATTTT
TRBV19,NA,many,TRBJ1-2,CASSIDITVGYTF,TGTGCCAGTAGTATCGACATAACGGTTGGCTACACCTTC
TRBV12-3/TRBV12-4,TRBD1,NA,TRBJ2-5,CASSRPHRGHQETQYF,TGTGCCAGCAGTCGACCTCACAGGGGGCACCAAGAGACCCAGTACTTC
TRBV29-1,NA,NA,TRBJ2-3,CSVLPGHSITDTQYF,TGCAGCGTCCTCCCGGGACATTCTATAACAGATACGCAGTATTTT
TRBV2,NA,NA,TRBJ2-2,CASSVGPEGAGELFF,TGTGCCAGCAGTGTCGGGCCGGAAGGAGCCGGGGAGCTGTTTTTT
TRBV2,NA,many,TRBJ2-5,CASSWGGGETQYF,TGTGCCAGCAGCTGGGGGGGGGGCGAGACCCAGTACTTC
TRBV7-7,NA,few,TRBJ2-7,CASSSHLSGEQYF,TGTGCCAGCAGCTCACATCTATCAGGCGAGCAGTACTTC